Ten or more counts support the clone carrying this T cell receptor (beta chain). The authors prepared the TCRbeta library with unique molecular identifiers. TCRdb re-called the PCR reads with MiXCR, one entry per CDR3 protein. Of approximately 290,000 distinct CDR3 sequences detected, 11% appear once; the ten largest clones hold around 20%. This record comes from a study of T-cell reconstitution after alpha-beta-depleted transplantation in children. Per germline, CDR1 SQVTM and CDR2 ANQGSEA. The CDR3 is made up of 16 amino acids. V trimming: 4 bases; J trimming: 4 bases; junction bases outside the gene matches: 12.

This specimen consisted of peripheral blood, obtained 180 days after TCRalphabeta/CD19-depleted stem cell transplant. This clonotype was sampled from a male patient aged 2-10 years who had a stem cell transplant for chronic granulomatous disease, so the T cells may come from the graft donor. The gene calls are TRBV29-1 and TRBJ2-3; 9 bases agree with TRBD1. This chain's CDR3 is CSVVLRDRVRADTQYF. The CDR3 nucleotides are TGCAGCGTTGTCCTCCGGGACAGGGTTAGGGCAGATACGCAGTATTTT.